This is a list of T cell receptor beta chains from one sample in a study of blood T cell repertoires in COVID-19. Repertoires were generated with immunoSEQ multiplex PCR, while TCRdb's copy carries only in-frame clones and drops some. The sample consists of tens of thousands of clones, about 90% of them appearing once. Source material: peripheral blood. The source of these receptors is a man aged 50 to 59 with active COVID-19. The CDR3 runs from the conserved cysteine through the conserved F or W. The D gene is left open where the match is weak. The size entry is marked missing in some rows and otherwise reads once, few, many or a size class.

cdr3_length: 13; v_call: TRBV19; d_call: NA; j_call: TRBJ1-1; clone_size: NA; cdr3_aa: CASSIGRGTEAFF; cdr3_nt: TGTGCCAGTAGTATAGGACGGGGCACTGAAGCTTTCTTT
cdr3_length: 15; v_call: TRBV11-2; d_call: NA; j_call: TRBJ2-1; clone_size: NA; cdr3_aa: CASSLGIAVYNEQFF; cdr3_nt: TGTGCCAGCAGCTTAGGAATAGCGGTTTACAATGAGCAGTTCTTC
cdr3_length: 20; v_call: TRBV5-1; d_call: TRBD1; j_call: TRBJ1-5; clone_size: NA; cdr3_aa: CASSLEPRGGQGHSNQPQHF; cdr3_nt: TGCGCCAGCAGCTTGGAGCCCCGGGGGGGACAGGGCCATAGCAATCAGCCCCAGCATTTT
cdr3_length: 13; v_call: TRBV25-1; d_call: NA; j_call: TRBJ2-5; clone_size: NA; cdr3_aa: CASSVRLQETQYF; cdr3_nt: TGTGCCAGCTCGGTTCGGTTACAAGAGACCCAGTACTTC
cdr3_length: 15; v_call: TRBV12-5; d_call: NA; j_call: TRBJ1-1; clone_size: NA; cdr3_aa: CASGSPLLGGAEAFF; cdr3_nt: TGTGCTAGTGGTTCCCCCTTATTGGGGGGTGCTGAAGCTTTCTTT
cdr3_length: 14; v_call: TRBV18; d_call: NA; j_call: TRBJ2-1; clone_size: NA; cdr3_aa: CASSPPGSYNEQFF; cdr3_nt: TGTGCCAGCTCACCACCGGGCAGTTACAATGAGCAGTTCTTC
cdr3_length: 14; v_call: TRBV6-2/TRBV6-3; d_call: NA; j_call: TRBJ2-7; clone_size: NA; cdr3_aa: CASSYLGGIYEQYF; cdr3_nt: TGTGCCAGCAGTTACTTGGGCGGGATCTACGAGCAGTACTTC
cdr3_length: 19; v_call: TRBV4-1; d_call: TRBD1; j_call: TRBJ1-4; clone_size: NA; cdr3_aa: CASSQLLGTGYAANEKLFF; cdr3_nt: TGCGCCAGCAGCCAACTCCTCGGGACAGGGTATGCAGCTAATGAAAAACTGTTTTTT
cdr3_length: 16; v_call: TRBV27; d_call: TRBD1; j_call: TRBJ2-2; clone_size: NA; cdr3_aa: CASSKGALAGTGELFF; cdr3_nt: TGTGCCAGCAGTAAGGGGGCCCTGGCGGGCACCGGGGAGCTGTTTTTT
cdr3_length: 14; v_call: TRBV7-9; d_call: NA; j_call: TRBJ2-5; clone_size: NA; cdr3_aa: CASSLDTSRETQYF; cdr3_nt: TGTGCCAGCAGCCTCGACACATCCCGAGAGACCCAGTACTTC
cdr3_length: 15; v_call: TRBV19; d_call: TRBD1; j_call: TRBJ2-1; clone_size: NA; cdr3_aa: CASSIDRVSYNEQFF; cdr3_nt: TGTGCCAGTAGTATCGACAGGGTTTCCTACAATGAGCAGTTCTTC
cdr3_length: 15; v_call: TRBV5-1; d_call: TRBD1; j_call: TRBJ1-2; clone_size: NA; cdr3_aa: CASSSTGGEAYGYTF; cdr3_nt: TGCGCCAGCAGCTCGACAGGGGGCGAGGCCTATGGCTACACCTTC
cdr3_length: 19; v_call: TRBV18; d_call: TRBD2; j_call: TRBJ2-5; clone_size: NA; cdr3_aa: CASSRSGGLAGGLQETQYF; cdr3_nt: TGTGCCAGCTCACGGAGCGGCGGACTAGCGGGGGGGCTCCAAGAGACCCAGTACTTC
cdr3_length: 14; v_call: TRBV6-5; d_call: NA; j_call: TRBJ1-5; clone_size: NA; cdr3_aa: CASGRQNSNQPQHF; cdr3_nt: TGTGCCAGTGGTAGACAGAATAGCAATCAGCCCCAGCATTTT
cdr3_length: 16; v_call: TRBV29-1; d_call: TRBD1; j_call: TRBJ1-4; clone_size: NA; cdr3_aa: CSVGQGNGVTNEKLFF; cdr3_nt: TGCAGCGTTGGACAGGGGAACGGCGTAACTAATGAAAAACTGTTTTTT
cdr3_length: 12; v_call: TRBV11-2; d_call: NA; j_call: TRBJ1-3; clone_size: NA; cdr3_aa: CASSLAGGTIYF; cdr3_nt: TGTGCCAGCAGCTTAGCGGGAGGGACCATATATTTT
cdr3_length: 14; v_call: TRBV6-5; d_call: TRBD1; j_call: TRBJ2-7; clone_size: NA; cdr3_aa: CASRVQGVVNEQYF; cdr3_nt: TGTGCCAGCAGAGTACAGGGGGTGGTTAACGAGCAGTACTTC
cdr3_length: 15; v_call: TRBV7-8; d_call: NA; j_call: TRBJ1-6; clone_size: NA; cdr3_aa: CASSLGGAGNSPLHF; cdr3_nt: TGTGCCAGCAGCTTAGGCGGCGCCGGGAATTCACCCCTCCACTTT
cdr3_length: 15; v_call: TRBV6-4; d_call: NA; j_call: TRBJ2-3; clone_size: NA; cdr3_aa: CASRQSGYSTDTQYF; cdr3_nt: TGTGCCAGCAGACAAAGCGGCTATAGCACAGATACGCAGTATTTT
cdr3_length: 15; v_call: TRBV5-1; d_call: TRBD1; j_call: TRBJ1-1; clone_size: NA; cdr3_aa: CASSPGTGVDTEAFF; cdr3_nt: TGCGCCAGCAGCCCAGGGACAGGGGTGGACACTGAAGCTTTCTTT
cdr3_length: 15; v_call: TRBV10-3; d_call: NA; j_call: TRBJ1-3; clone_size: once; cdr3_aa: CAIRRQLPFQNTIYF; cdr3_nt: TGTGCCATCAGAAGACAGCTCCCATTCCAGAACACCATATATTTT
cdr3_length: 17; v_call: TRBV5-4; d_call: NA; j_call: TRBJ2-6; clone_size: NA; cdr3_aa: CASSSRQTTAGANVLTF; cdr3_nt: TGTGCCAGCAGCTCCAGACAGACGACGGCTGGGGCCAACGTCCTGACTTTC
cdr3_length: 14; v_call: TRBV5-1; d_call: TRBD1; j_call: TRBJ2-3; clone_size: NA; cdr3_aa: CASRATGGADTQYF; cdr3_nt: TGCGCCAGCAGGGCGACAGGGGGCGCAGATACGCAGTATTTT
cdr3_length: 13; v_call: TRBV29-1; d_call: NA; j_call: TRBJ1-5; clone_size: NA; cdr3_aa: CSVGFYSNQPQHF; cdr3_nt: TGCAGCGTTGGATTTTATAGCAATCAGCCCCAGCACTTT
cdr3_length: 14; v_call: TRBV28; d_call: TRBD2; j_call: TRBJ2-4; clone_size: NA; cdr3_aa: CASGTSGSRNIQYF; cdr3_nt: TGTGCCAGCGGGACTAGCGGGAGTCGGAACATTCAGTACTTC
cdr3_length: 17; v_call: TRBV3-1/TRBV3-2; d_call: TRBD2; j_call: TRBJ2-1; clone_size: once; cdr3_aa: CASSQGSPSGSINEQFF; cdr3_nt: TGTGCCAGCAGCCAAGGGTCCCCTAGCGGGAGTATCAATGAGCAGTTCTTC
cdr3_length: 15; v_call: TRBV28; d_call: TRBD1; j_call: TRBJ2-6; clone_size: NA; cdr3_aa: CASSGQGAGANVLTF; cdr3_nt: TGTGCCAGCAGTGGACAGGGGGCTGGGGCCAACGTCCTGACTTTC
cdr3_length: 16; v_call: TRBV19; d_call: TRBD1; j_call: TRBJ1-1; clone_size: NA; cdr3_aa: CASSNPGGFSNTEAFF; cdr3_nt: TGTGCCAGTAGTAATCCAGGGGGCTTTTCCAACACTGAAGCTTTCTTT
cdr3_length: 15; v_call: TRBV28; d_call: TRBD1; j_call: TRBJ2-7; clone_size: NA; cdr3_aa: CASARNPGQGGEQYF; cdr3_nt: TGTGCCAGCGCAAGAAACCCGGGACAGGGGGGCGAGCAGTACTTC
cdr3_length: 12; v_call: TRBV18; d_call: NA; j_call: TRBJ1-1; clone_size: NA; cdr3_aa: CASSLTEIEAFF; cdr3_nt: TGTGCCAGCTCACTGACAGAGATTGAAGCTTTCTTT
cdr3_length: 13; v_call: TRBV4-1; d_call: NA; j_call: TRBJ2-1; clone_size: NA; cdr3_aa: CASSQANLNEQFF; cdr3_nt: TGCGCCAGCAGCCAAGCTAACTTAAATGAGCAGTTCTTC
cdr3_length: 16; v_call: TRBV18; d_call: NA; j_call: TRBJ2-2; clone_size: NA; cdr3_aa: CASLGPEAANTGELFF; cdr3_nt: TGTGCCAGCTTGGGGCCGGAAGCCGCGAACACCGGGGAGCTGTTTTTT
cdr3_length: 11; v_call: TRBV2; d_call: NA; j_call: TRBJ2-5; clone_size: NA; cdr3_aa: CASSAQETQYF; cdr3_nt: TGTGCCAGTAGCGCTCAAGAGACCCAGTACTTC
cdr3_length: 15; v_call: TRBV30; d_call: TRBD1; j_call: TRBJ2-5; clone_size: NA; cdr3_aa: CAWRPGQATQETQYF; cdr3_nt: TGTGCCTGGAGACCGGGACAGGCGACCCAAGAGACCCAGTACTTC
cdr3_length: 12; v_call: TRBV10-3; d_call: NA; j_call: TRBJ1-2; clone_size: NA; cdr3_aa: CAISETVYGYTF; cdr3_nt: TGTGCCATCAGTGAGACAGTCTATGGCTACACCTTC
cdr3_length: 12; v_call: TRBV28; d_call: NA; j_call: TRBJ2-2; clone_size: NA; cdr3_aa: CASSFIAGELFF; cdr3_nt: TGTGCCAGCAGTTTTATTGCCGGGGAGCTGTTTTTT
cdr3_length: 15; v_call: TRBV3-1/TRBV3-2; d_call: TRBD2; j_call: TRBJ2-2; clone_size: NA; cdr3_aa: CASSGRATNTGELFF; cdr3_nt: TGTGCCAGCAGCGGGAGGGCAACGAACACCGGGGAGCTGTTTTTT
cdr3_length: 15; v_call: TRBV10-3; d_call: TRBD2; j_call: TRBJ2-7; clone_size: NA; cdr3_aa: CAISPGTSGMYEQYF; cdr3_nt: TGTGCCATCAGTCCTGGGACTAGCGGGATGTACGAGCAGTACTTC
cdr3_length: 17; v_call: TRBV24-1; d_call: TRBD2; j_call: TRBJ2-3; clone_size: NA; cdr3_aa: CATSEPWTSGYTDTQYF; cdr3_nt: TGTGCCACCAGTGAACCTTGGACTAGCGGGTACACAGATACGCAGTATTTT
cdr3_length: 15; v_call: TRBV13; d_call: TRBD2; j_call: TRBJ2-1; clone_size: NA; cdr3_aa: CASSLTSGRSGEQFF; cdr3_nt: TGTGCCAGCAGCTTAACTAGCGGGAGGTCCGGTGAGCAGTTCTTC
cdr3_length: 15; v_call: TRBV28; d_call: NA; j_call: TRBJ2-2; clone_size: once; cdr3_aa: CASSLPTSNTGELFF; cdr3_nt: TGTGCCAGCAGTTTACCGACATCGAACACCGGGGAGCTGTTTTTT
cdr3_length: 15; v_call: TRBV19; d_call: NA; j_call: TRBJ1-1; clone_size: once; cdr3_aa: CASRLQGLGNTEAFF; cdr3_nt: TGTGCCAGTAGACTACAGGGATTGGGGAACACTGAAGCTTTCTTT
cdr3_length: 19; v_call: TRBV3-1/TRBV3-2; d_call: TRBD2; j_call: TRBJ2-2; clone_size: NA; cdr3_aa: CASSHRLAGDLTNTGELFF; cdr3_nt: TGTGCCAGCAGCCACCGACTAGCGGGGGACCTGACGAACACCGGGGAGCTGTTTTTT
cdr3_length: 15; v_call: TRBV2; d_call: TRBD1; j_call: TRBJ1-5; clone_size: NA; cdr3_aa: CASSPRDSLDQPQHF; cdr3_nt: TGTGCCAGCAGCCCCCGGGACAGTCTCGATCAGCCCCAGCATTTT
cdr3_length: 15; v_call: TRBV5-6; d_call: TRBD2; j_call: TRBJ2-3; clone_size: NA; cdr3_aa: CASSLRTSGPDTQYF; cdr3_nt: TGTGCCAGCAGCTTACGGACTAGCGGCCCAGATACGCAGTATTTT
cdr3_length: 16; v_call: TRBV5-1; d_call: TRBD1; j_call: TRBJ1-2; clone_size: NA; cdr3_aa: CASSSSGQGGHYGYTF; cdr3_nt: TGCGCCAGCAGCTCCTCGGGACAGGGCGGCCACTATGGCTACACCTTC
cdr3_length: 16; v_call: TRBV24-1; d_call: TRBD1; j_call: TRBJ2-2; clone_size: NA; cdr3_aa: CATKSQGQGNTGELFF; cdr3_nt: TGTGCCACCAAGAGTCAAGGACAGGGGAACACCGGGGAGCTGTTTTTT